This TCR beta chain comes out of a study of OX40 agonist ivuxolimab in advanced cancers. Study overall: The mean age was approximately 60 years, ranging from about 20 to 90, with about 87% of participants male.

V lost 4 bases to trimming and J lost 2 bases, with 16 bases between them. Germline lookup yields CDR1 SGHNT and CDR2 YYREEE (reference sequence). The CDR3 loop spans 15 amino acids. The table came from immunoSEQ multiplex PCR; TCRdb's copy has only in-frame clones and leaves some out. The sample contains around 40,000 clones, less than 85% of which appear only once. To note about this clone: Antigen unknown.

Whole-study findings and limits: The investigators did not determine what antigen specificity the expanded peripheral T cells had.

The chain combines TRBV5-4 with TRBJ2-7; unclear D gene. This material consisted of CD4+ or CD8+ T cells sorted from blood, taken in a trial of the OX40 agonist ivuxolimab. This sequence was found in an adult with an advanced solid tumor such as melanoma, head and neck, liver or kidney cancer. The CDR3 reads CASSAARGHPYEQYF. DNA for the CDR3: TGTGCCAGCAGCGCAGCTCGTGGGCACCCCTACGAGCAGTACTTC. Supplemented by reference TRBV5-4 and TRBJ2-7, the full variable domain reads ETGVTQSPTHLIKTRGQQVTLRCSSQSGHNTVSWYQQALGQGPQFIFQYYREEENGRGNFPPRFSGLQFPNYSSELNVNALELDDSALYLCASSAARGHPYEQYFGPGTRLTVT.